This T cell receptor (beta chain) was profiled in a study of beta chain features in type 1 diabetes. Study-wide context: Sorted cells examined across all samples numbered 95 million to 120 million. Findings and limits, study-wide: For patients and controls alike, PCR might favor shorter templates to the same degree.

Expressed TCRB transcripts were sequenced because the isolated RNA had all been reverse transcribed beforehand. This table comes from immunoSEQ multiplex PCR, and its TCRdb copy is limited to in-frame clones, with some not included. Of roughly 380,000 clones in the sample, around a fifth are singletons; the top ten hold about 0.045%. CD45RO/CCR7/CD25/CD127/CD95/CD27 staining was used to isolate CD4+ naive, central memory, regulatory and stem cell-like memory cells by sorting. V dropped 6 bases and J dropped 1; count of bases not matched to a gene: 3. CDR3 length: 15 residues. Per germline, CDR1 MNHEY and CDR2 SVGAGI. In its sample, this clone was seen a few times. Antigen specificity is unknown.

This sequence was found in a woman between 18 and 30 years old in good health. Sequenced: naive CD4+ T cells from blood. The rearrangement uses TRBV6-5 and TRBJ2-3; TRBD2 matches at 11 bases. CDR3 protein: CASSLSGGGTDTQYF. CDR3 DNA sequence: TGTGCCAGCAGCCTTAGCGGGGGGGGCACAGATACGCAGTATTTT.